This entry concerns a single TCR beta chain. CDR1 is SGHRS, CDR2 YFSETQ, per germline. V dropped 4 bases and J dropped 7 bases, with 15 bases sitting between them. The length of the CDR3 is 13 residues. The sample comes from a study of follicular helper T cells after annual influenza vaccination. Sample time point: 2015-2016 season, 7 days after influenza vaccination. Libraries were prepared by immunoSEQ multiplex PCR; TCRdb keeps only in-frame clonotypes and omits some of them. Of thousands of clones listed, around 80% are singletons. The sample here was CXCR5- memory CD4+ T cells sorted from blood, taken 7 days after influenza vaccination. This sequence was found in an adult who received the influenza vaccine. The V and J genes are TRBV5-1 and TRBJ2-7; possibly TRBD1 or TRBD2 for D (6 bases each). The CDR3 protein is CASSRTEGREQYF. The CDR3 DNA is TGCGCCAGCAGCCGGACAGAGGGGAGGGAGCAGTACTTC.